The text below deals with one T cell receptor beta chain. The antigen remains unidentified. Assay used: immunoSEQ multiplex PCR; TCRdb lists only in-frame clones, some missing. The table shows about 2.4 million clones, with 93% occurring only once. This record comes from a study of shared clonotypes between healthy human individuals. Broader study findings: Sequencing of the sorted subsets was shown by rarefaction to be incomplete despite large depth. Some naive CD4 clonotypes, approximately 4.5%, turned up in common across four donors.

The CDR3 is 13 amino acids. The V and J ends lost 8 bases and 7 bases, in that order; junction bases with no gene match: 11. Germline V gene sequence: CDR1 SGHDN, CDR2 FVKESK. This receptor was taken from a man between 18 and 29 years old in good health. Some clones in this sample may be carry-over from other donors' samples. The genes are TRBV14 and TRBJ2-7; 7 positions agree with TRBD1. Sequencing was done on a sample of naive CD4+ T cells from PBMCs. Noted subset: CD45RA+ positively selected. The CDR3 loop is CASGRQGLGEQYF. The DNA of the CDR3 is TGTGCCAGCGGCAGACAGGGTTTGGGAGAGCAGTACTTC.